Following are 26 T cell receptor beta chains from one sample sequenced in a study of vaccination effects on CD4 cells after COVID-19. Using viral peptide pools, the ViraFEST assay grew out antigen-specific CD4+ T cells prior to sequencing. Following 10 days of culture, CD4+ T cells were isolated. This individual tested PCR-positive for SARS-CoV-2 infection between March and December 2020. No antigen has been assigned to these receptors. Sequenced by immunoSEQ multiplex PCR; TCRdb stores in-frame clones only, minus some. The sample comprises tens of thousands of clones, more than 75% of which are singletons, and 5.5% rests with the top ten. Material: CD4+ T cells from PBMCs cultured with HIV peptides, obtained before COVID-19 vaccination. The subset denotes: HIV-1 Nef peptide pool negative control/reference culture. The receptors derive from a human donor who had a prior SARS-CoV-2 infection.

The chain joins TRBV7-2 to TRBJ1-6; D is perhaps TRBD1 (6 bases). V gave up 1 base and J gave up 7 bases, with 11 bases separating them. The V gene's germline CDR1 is SGHTA and CDR2 FQGNSA. The CDR3 consists of 15 residues. Here the CDR3 DNA reads TGTGCCAGCAGCTTAGAGTCGGGGGGCAATTCACCCCTCCACTTT. Translating it yields CASSLESGGNSPLHF. Supplemented by reference TRBV7-2 and TRBJ1-6, the full variable domain reads GAGVSQSPSNKVTEKGKDVELRCDPISGHTALYWYRQSLGQGLEFLIYFQGNSAPDKSGLPSDRFSAERTGGSVSTLTIQRTQQEDSAVYLCASSLESGGNSPLHFGNGTRLTVT.

The CDR3 loop is CASRDLLAGAGNEQFF. Written as DNA, the CDR3 is TGTGCCAGCAGAGACCTCCTAGCGGGAGCGGGCAATGAGCAGTTCTTC. The rearrangement links TRBV2 to TRBJ2-1, with 10 bases identical to TRBD2. Trimming took 6 bases from V and 6 from J; bases not matched to a gene: 11. Germline CDR1 reads SNHLY; CDR2 reads FYNNEI. The CDR3 has 16 residues.

The chain links TRBV5-1 to TRBJ2-1, with 8 bases lining up with TRBD1. CDR1 and CDR2 from the germline V gene are SGHRS and YFSETQ. CDR3 length: 15 residues. J gave up 3 bases and V 0 bases, and 2 bases lay outside the gene matches. CDR3 DNA: TGCGCCAGCAGCTTGGGGACAGGGAACTACAATGAGCAGTTCTTC. Protein sequence: CASSLGTGNYNEQFF. Variable domain in full (rest from reference TRBV5-1 and TRBJ2-1): KAGVTQTPRYLIKTRGQQVTLSCSPISGHRSVSWYQQTPGQGLQFLFEYFSETQRNKGNFPGRFSGRQFSNSRSEMNVSTLELGDSALYLCASSLGTGNYNEQFFGPGTRLTVL.

The rearrangement uses TRBV7-8 and TRBJ2-4, with D possibly being TRBD1 or TRBD2 (5 bases each). The germline gives CDR1 SGHVS, CDR2 FQNEAQ. Deletions cut 2 bases from V and 1 base from J, with 9 bases between. This CDR3 contains 15 residues. This CDR3 reads CASSLRWGAKNIQYF. In DNA, the CDR3 is TGTGCCAGCAGCTTACGATGGGGGGCCAAAAACATTCAGTACTTC.

This sequence joins TRBV7-9 and TRBJ2-5; a weak D match, TRBD1 (5 bases). This CDR3 is built from 15 residues. CDR1 and CDR2 (germline): SEHNR, FQNEAQ (reference sequence). The V and J ends lost 1 base and 2 bases respectively, with 11 bases between them. For the CDR3, the DNA is TGTGCCAGCAGCTTAGGAGACAGCCGTCAAGAGACCCAGTACTTC. Its translation is CASSLGDSRQETQYF.

The rearrangement links TRBV6-1 to TRBJ2-4; D possibly corresponds to TRBD2 (6 bases). V was cut by 5 bases and J by 6 bases, with 14 bases left in between. The CDR3 loop spans 14 amino acids. Looked up from germline, CDR1 is MNHNS and CDR2 is SASEGT. The CDR3 loop is CASSSLARGNIQYF. The CDR3 nucleotides are TGTGCCAGCAGTTCTTTAGCGCGGGGAAACATTCAGTACTTC.

The rearrangement joins TRBV4-3 to TRBJ1-6; TRBD1 aligns across 8 bases. The ends lost 0 bases at V and 9 bases at J; junction bases unmatched: 13. CDR3 size: 18 residues. Germline CDR1 LGHNA, CDR2 YSLEER. The CDR3 nucleotides read TGCGCCAGCAGCCAAGATCCGGACAGGGAATTTTCCCCTTCACCCCTCCACTTT. Its translation: CASSQDPDREFSPSPLHF.

This chain connects TRBV30 to TRBJ2-7; D gene ambiguous. CDR3 size: 11 residues. The germline gives CDR1 GTSNPN, CDR2 SVGIG (reference sequence). V was trimmed by 0 bases and J by 5 bases, leaving 5 bases between them. The CDR3 DNA reads TGTGCCTGGAGTGTATTGGACGAGCAGTACTTC. Protein sequence: CAWSVLDEQYF.

The genes are TRBV5-1 and TRBJ2-3; 9 bases line up with TRBD2. V was pared by 5 bases and J by 2 bases, with 9 bases of the junction left unmatched. This CDR3 contains 16 residues. Germline CDR1 and CDR2: SGHRS and YFSETQ. CDR3 nucleotide sequence: TGCGCCAGCAGGTGGGGGTTAGCGGGGGCCACAGATACGCAGTATTTT. Its translation: CASRWGLAGATDTQYF.

This clone was detected a few times. The rearrangement joins TRBV5-4 to TRBJ2-5, with D maybe TRBD1 (6 bases). The CDR3 consists of 13 residues. Per the germline V gene, CDR1 is SGHNT and CDR2 is YYREEE (reference sequence). V lost 4 bases, J lost 5 bases, and 12 bases lay in between. Written as DNA, the CDR3 is TGTGCCAGCAGCCGGGACACTGTGGAGACCCAGTACTTC. Protein product: CASSRDTVETQYF. Looking up the rest from reference TRBV5-4 and TRBJ2-5 gives the full variable domain: ETGVTQSPTHLIKTRGQQVTLRCSSQSGHNTVSWYQQALGQGPQFIFQYYREEENGRGNFPPRFSGLQFPNYSSELNVNALELDDSALYLCASSRDTVETQYFGPGTRLLVL.

The V and J genes are TRBV5-1 and TRBJ2-7; 9 bases agree with TRBD2. This CDR3 region has 16 residues. The V and J ends lost 0 bases and 3 bases, in that order; junction bases with no gene match: 7. Germline CDR1 SGHRS, CDR2 YFSETQ. CDR3 in amino acids: CASSLGGGGAVYEQYF. The CDR3 nucleotides are TGCGCCAGCAGCTTGGGTGGCGGGGGGGCTGTCTACGAGCAGTACTTC.

V is TRBV18 and J is TRBJ1-3, with a weak D call TRBD1 (6 bases). The CDR3 sequence is 15 residues long. CDR1 is KGHSH, CDR2 LQKENI, per germline. The V gene lost 3 bases and the J gene lost 4 bases, with 13 bases spanning the gap. The CDR3 is CASSPGHMAGNTIYF. CDR3 DNA: TGTGCCAGCTCACCGGGACACATGGCCGGAAACACCATATATTTT.

This chain uses TRBV5-6 with TRBJ1-6; 10 nucleotides agree with TRBD1. J gave up 8 bases and V 4 bases, and 6 bases lay outside the gene matches. CDR1 and CDR2 from the germline V gene are SGHDT and YYEEEE. CDR3 size: 15 residues. CDR3 amino acids: CASSTGQGDYSPLHF. The CDR3 DNA reads TGTGCCAGCAGCACTGGACAGGGGGATTATTCACCCCTCCACTTT.

This chain uses TRBV18 with TRBJ2-5; D call uncertain. The germline CDR1 and CDR2 sequences are KGHSH and LQKENI. The CDR3 runs 13 residues. V shed 4 bases and J shed 2 bases, with 8 bases lying between them. The CDR3 coding sequence is TGTGCCAGCTCACAAACAATGCAAGAGACCCAGTACTTC. Translating it yields CASSQTMQETQYF.

The V and J genes are TRBV4-3 and TRBJ2-7, with TRBD2 as a possible D gene (6 bases). V shed 4 bases and J shed 2 bases, with 21 bases lying between them. Germline V gene data show CDR1 as LGHNA and CDR2 as YSLEER. CDR3 length equals 17 residues. CDR3 sequence (DNA): TGCGCCAGCAGCCTATACTCAGTCGGGGGTCTTACCTACGAGCAGTACTTC. It encodes CASSLYSVGGLTYEQYF.

The chain is built from TRBV20-1 and TRBJ1-4; 7 bases match TRBD1. Germline CDR1 is DFQATT and CDR2 is SNEGSKA (reference sequence). The CDR3 runs 13 residues. V trimming: 3 bases; J trimming: 5 bases; junction bases outside the gene matches: 3. CDR3 in amino acids: CSASLQGNEKLFF. CDR3 nucleotides: TGCAGTGCTAGTTTACAGGGGAATGAAAAACTGTTTTTT.

The gene calls are TRBV5-1 and TRBJ2-7, with TRBD2 matching 10 bases. V shed 3 bases, J shed 4 bases, and the junction held 4 bases outside the gene matches. This CDR3 spans 14 amino acids. The V gene's germline CDR1 is SGHRS and CDR2 YFSETQ. The CDR3 here is CASSSASGSYEQYF. The CDR3 DNA reads as TGCGCCAGCAGCTCGGCTAGCGGGAGTTACGAGCAGTACTTC. Filled out from reference TRBV5-1 and TRBJ2-7, the complete variable domain reads KAGVTQTPRYLIKTRGQQVTLSCSPISGHRSVSWYQQTPGQGLQFLFEYFSETQRNKGNFPGRFSGRQFSNSRSEMNVSTLELGDSALYLCASSSASGSYEQYFGPGTRLTVT.

This clone was picked up one time. The chain employs TRBV12-3 or TRBV12-4 and TRBJ2-1; D gene ambiguous. This CDR3 contains 11 residues. V gave up 1 base and J gave up 7 bases, with 2 bases separating them. The CDR3 DNA sequence: TGTGCCAGCAGTTTAGAGAATGAGCAGTTCTTC. Translated: CASSLENEQFF.

This chain joins TRBV7-2 and TRBJ1-1, with TRBD1 as a possible D gene (6 bases). Germline V gives CDR1 SGHTA, CDR2 FQGNSA. The CDR3 runs to 14 residues. With 4 bases removed from V and 4 bases from J, the gap between germline ends came to 13 bases. The CDR3 region has the DNA TGTGCCAGCAGCTACTACAGGGCGGGCACTGAAGCTTTCTTT. Translated: CASSYYRAGTEAFF.

This clone was seen once. The chain is built from TRBV19 and TRBJ2-5; 8 bases line up with TRBD2. Germline lookup yields CDR1 LNHDA and CDR2 SQIVND (reference sequence). Germline trimming cut 6 bases from V and 4 bases from J; bases unmatched to any gene: 16. The CDR3 is 17 amino acids. CDR3 nucleotide sequence: TGTGCCAGTAGCACCTACTCCGGGACTAGTGGTGGAGAGACCCAGTACTTC. Protein sequence: CASSTYSGTSGGETQYF.

A single count supports this clone. CDR3 sequence reads: CASSLESTQNTEAFF. The CDR3 DNA reads TGTGCCAGCAGCCTAGAGTCCACGCAGAACACTGAAGCTTTCTTT. The chain is built from TRBV7-2 and TRBJ1-1; no reliable D call. V was trimmed by 5 bases and J by 1 base, leaving 14 bases between them. The CDR3 covers 15 residues. The germline V gene encodes CDR1 SGHTA and CDR2 FQGNSA.

The J gene is TRBJ1-1, the V gene TRBV5-1; 8 bases match TRBD1. The trim removed 3 bases at V and 10 bases at J, leaving 11 bases unmatched. The CDR3 contains 14 residues. Germline CDR1 SGHRS, CDR2 YFSETQ. The CDR3 DNA sequence: TGCGCCAGCAGCTACGGACAGGGATTAGATAGAGCTTTCTTT. The encoded protein is CASSYGQGLDRAFF.

The genes are TRBV10-3 and TRBJ1-3; possibly TRBD1 for D (5 bases). CDR3 length equals 17 residues. V was trimmed by 0 bases and J by 2 bases, leaving 14 bases between them. The germline V gene has CDR1 ENHRY and CDR2 SYGVKD. CDR3 DNA: TGTGCCATCAGTGAGTCGACTTTCCGGACAACTGGAAACACCATATATTTT. It is translated as CAISESTFRTTGNTIYF.

This chain connects TRBV4-1 to TRBJ2-3; 11 nucleotides match TRBD2. The CDR3 totals 17 residues. Per the germline V gene, CDR1 is MGHRA and CDR2 is YSYEKL. The J segment lost 0 bases and the V segment lost 0 bases, leaving 2 bases of the junction unmatched. CDR3 loop: CASSQDRLAGSTDTQYF. DNA for the CDR3: TGCGCCAGCAGCCAAGATCGACTAGCGGGGAGCACAGATACGCAGTATTTT.

The chain carries TRBV5-6 and TRBJ2-7; D might be TRBD1 (5 bases). The CDR3 loop spans 14 amino acids. Trimming removed 0 bases at V and 4 bases at J, with 11 bases between. Germline V gene data show CDR1 as SGHDT and CDR2 as YYEEEE. The CDR3 sequence is CASSLVSGRYEQYF. The DNA of the CDR3 is TGTGCCAGCAGCTTGGTATCAGGGCGGTACGAGCAGTACTTC.

This clone was picked up one time. J is TRBJ1-2 and V is TRBV6-6; TRBD1 matches 7 bases. This CDR3 contains 16 residues. The V segment lost 2 bases and the J segment 2 bases; nucleotides outside the gene matches: 8. Germline V gene sequence: CDR1 MNHNY, CDR2 SVGAGI (reference sequence). CDR3 sequence (DNA): TGTGCCAGCAGTTACGCCGACAGGGCGACCAACTATGGCTACACCTTC. Translated: CASSYADRATNYGYTF.